Presented here are 24 T cell receptor beta chains from one specimen sequenced in a study of T cell repertoires in cytomegalovirus infection. TCRdb recomputed calls from the reads with MiXCR, one row per CDR3 protein. Of about 250,000 distinct CDR3 sequences in the sample, approximately 15% were seen once. The sample consisted of CD8+ T cells from PBMCs. The origin of the receptors is a human donor in good health (CMV status not recorded). Some clones in this sample may be carry-over from other donors' samples.

The chain uses TRBV7-6 and TRBJ2-2; TRBD2 agrees at 8 bases. Germline V gene lookup returns CDR1 SGHVS and CDR2 FNYEAQ. V lost 2 bases and J lost 7; bases outside the gene matches: 3. This CDR3 spans 14 amino acids. The DNA for the CDR3 is TGTGCCAGCAGCTTATCGACTAGCGTCGGGGAGCTGTTTTTT. Residues: CASSLSTSVGELFF.

This clonotype has ten or more counts. This chain joins TRBV2 and TRBJ2-5; the match to TRBD2 covers 7 bases. The CDR3 is made up of 17 amino acids. CDR1 and CDR2 (germline): SNHLY, FYNNEI. J lost 2 bases, V lost 1 base, and 10 bases had no gene match. CDR3 sequence (DNA): TGTGCCAGCAGTGAAGGACTAGCCGACCCTCTGCAAGAGACCCAGTACTTC. It yields the protein CASSEGLADPLQETQYF.

This chain links TRBV19 with TRBJ2-7; D not certain. Germline V CDR1 and CDR2: LNHDA, SQIVND (reference sequence). Trimming took 4 bases from V and 3 from J, leaving 10 bases between them. The length of the CDR3 is 13 residues. The CDR3 region has the DNA TGTGCCAGTAGTACTACAAACCTCTACGAGCAGTACTTC. This sequence encodes CASSTTNLYEQYF.

There are many counts of this clonotype. Here the CDR3 DNA reads TGTGCCAGCAGCAGCGGCTGGAATGGAGCGGGGGGGCTGAATGAGCAGTTCTTC. It translates to CASSSGWNGAGGLNEQFF. The chain has TRBV7-6 and TRBJ2-1; 10 bases fit TRBD2. V shed 5 bases, J shed 7 bases, and the junction held 17 bases outside the gene matches. CDR3 length: 18 residues. Looked up from germline, CDR1 is SGHVS and CDR2 is FNYEAQ.

The V gene is TRBV29-1, the J gene TRBJ1-2, with D possibly being TRBD1 (5 bases). Per the germline V gene, CDR1 is SQVTM and CDR2 is ANQGSEA. Trimming took 4 bases from V and 4 from J, leaving 7 bases between them. This CDR3 is 11 amino acids long. This CDR3 is CSVGTIYGYTF. The CDR3 DNA reads as TGCAGCGTTGGGACAATCTATGGCTACACCTTC. Full variable domain (outside the CDR3, taken from reference TRBV29-1 and TRBJ1-2): SAVISQKPSRDICQRGTSLTIQCQVDSQVTMMFWYRQQPGQSLTLIATANQGSEATYESGFVIDKFPISRPNLTFSTLTVSNMSPEDSSIYLCSVGTIYGYTFGSGTRLTVV.

The chain employs TRBV25-1 and TRBJ1-5; D is perhaps TRBD1 (5 bases). Germline V gene lookup returns CDR1 MGHDK and CDR2 SYGVNS. Trimming stripped 6 bases from V and 1 base from J, with 7 bases between. The CDR3 runs to 13 residues. In DNA, the CDR3 is TGTGCCAGCAGGAGACAGAGCAATCAGCCCCAGCATTTT. Amino acid sequence: CASRRQSNQPQHF.

CDR3 DNA sequence: TGCGCCAGCAGCTTGGAGGGGACTAGCGGGGTTCACAATGAGCAGTTCTTC. It is translated as CASSLEGTSGVHNEQFF. The chain recombines TRBV5-1 with TRBJ2-1, with 13 bases identical to TRBD2. This CDR3 region has 17 residues. V was clipped by 0 bases and J by 5 bases; unmatched bases: 5. Germline-derived CDR1 and CDR2 are SGHRS and YFSETQ. The entire variable domain, with the rest obtained from reference TRBV5-1 and TRBJ2-1, is as follows: KAGVTQTPRYLIKTRGQQVTLSCSPISGHRSVSWYQQTPGQGLQFLFEYFSETQRNKGNFPGRFSGRQFSNSRSEMNVSTLELGDSALYLCASSLEGTSGVHNEQFFGPGTRLTVL.

This clonotype occurred many times. The chain couples TRBV7-9 to TRBJ2-5; 7 bases are shared with TRBD1. V lost 6 bases and J lost 4; bases outside the gene matches: 8. The CDR3 consists of 14 residues. Germline CDR1 and CDR2: SEHNR and FQNEAQ (reference sequence). CDR3: CASSLLQGPETQYF. In DNA form, the CDR3 reads TGTGCCAGCAGTTTGTTACAGGGGCCAGAGACCCAGTACTTC.

This clonotype was seen more than once but under ten times. The CDR3 reads CASSSKQGPSGEQYF. The CDR3 nucleotides read TGTGCCAGCAGCTCTAAACAGGGCCCCTCGGGGGAGCAGTACTTC. This chain joins TRBV7-6 and TRBJ2-7; a weak D match, TRBD1 (6 bases). V lost 4 bases and J 7 bases, leaving 20 bases between the germline ends. The CDR3 consists of 15 residues. Per the germline V gene, CDR1 is SGHVS and CDR2 is FNYEAQ.

This clonotype was counted only a few times. The V and J genes are TRBV10-3 and TRBJ1-4, with D unresolved. Germline values: CDR1 ENHRY, CDR2 SYGVKD. The CDR3 has 15 amino acids. Between the trimmed V and J ends, which lost 2 bases and 2 bases, there was a span of 9 bases. The CDR3 region has the DNA TGTGCCATCAGTGAGAGAGTACAGACTAATGAAAAACTGTTTTTT. Its translation is CAISERVQTNEKLFF.

The chain carries TRBV20-1 and TRBJ1-2; D possibly corresponds to TRBD1 (5 bases). Trimming took off 6 bases at V and 5 bases at J, with 22 bases between the two ends. Per the germline V gene, CDR1 is DFQATT and CDR2 is SNEGSKA (reference sequence). The CDR3 runs to 15 residues. CDR3 sequence (DNA): TGCAGTGCCACGGGACCCTTGCTCTCTCATTATGGCTACACCTTC. Translation gives CSATGPLLSHYGYTF.

There are many counts of this clonotype. The rearrangement links TRBV7-9 to TRBJ1-1; the D gene is possibly TRBD1 (5 bases). Germline lookup yields CDR1 SEHNR and CDR2 FQNEAQ (reference sequence). V was cut by 7 bases and J by 9 bases, with 18 bases left in between. The CDR3 consists of 13 residues. The CDR3 is CASTIRLGDQAFF. CDR3 bases: TGTGCCAGCACCATACGGCTAGGGGATCAAGCTTTCTTT. The full variable domain, with the rest looked up from reference TRBV7-9 and TRBJ1-1, is DTGVSQNPRHKITKRGQNVTFRCDPISEHNRLYWYRQTLGQGPEFLTYFQNEAQLEKSRLLSDRFSAERPKGSFSTLEIQRTEQGDSAMYLCASTIRLGDQAFFGQGTRLTVV.

This clonotype was found many times. This chain joins TRBV2 and TRBJ2-2, with D maybe TRBD1 (6 bases). V lost 2 bases and J 1 base, leaving 8 bases between the germline ends. Germline loops: CDR1 SNHLY, CDR2 FYNNEI. There are 15 residues in the CDR3. The CDR3 coding sequence is TGTGCCAGCAGTGAAACAGGGCTGAACACCGGGGAGCTGTTTTTT. Protein: CASSETGLNTGELFF.

This clonotype was recorded a few times. The chain couples TRBV7-6 to TRBJ2-7; tentatively, D is TRBD1 (6 bases). Trimming shortened V by 5 bases and J by 1 base, and 24 bases separated the two germline ends. This CDR3 is 18 amino acids long. The germline V gene encodes CDR1 SGHVS and CDR2 FNYEAQ. CDR3 sequence reads: CASSPSSRGGSWSYEQYF. CDR3 coding DNA: TGTGCCAGCAGCCCATCATCTCGAGGGGGTAGTTGGTCCTACGAGCAGTACTTC.

Many counts were recorded for this clonotype. The chain has TRBV20-1 and TRBJ2-7; tentatively, D is TRBD1 (6 bases). CDR1 DFQATT and CDR2 SNEGSKA come from the germline V gene (reference sequence). This CDR3 is 14 amino acids long. V lost 0 bases and J 2 bases, leaving 11 bases between the germline ends. The CDR3 spells CSARDMAGAYEQYF. The DNA for the CDR3 is TGCAGTGCTAGAGATATGGCAGGGGCCTACGAGCAGTACTTC.

The V and J genes are TRBV5-4 and TRBJ2-7; 7 bases match TRBD2. The CDR3 is 15 amino acids. With V trimmed by 0 bases and J by 3 bases, 6 bases remained unmatched. CDR1 is SGHNT, CDR2 YYREEE, per germline (reference sequence). The CDR3 coding sequence is TGTGCCAGCAGCTTGGATGGGGGGGGGGACTACGAGCAGTACTTC. Its translation is CASSLDGGGDYEQYF.

The table lists this clonotype with many counts. The rearrangement uses TRBV6-2 or TRBV6-3 and TRBJ2-1, with D possibly matching TRBD1 (6 bases). Trimming left V 6 bases short and J 4 bases short, with 16 bases between. From germline, CDR1 is MNHEY and CDR2 SVGEGT. The CDR3 totals 15 residues. This CDR3 reads CASSLSRQAYNEQFF. In DNA form, the CDR3 reads TGTGCCAGCAGCTTATCGAGACAGGCTTACAATGAGCAGTTCTTC.

On this clonotype itself: A much more abundant neighbour one base away suggests this may be a read error. The chain couples TRBV7-2 to TRBJ1-4; D is possibly TRBD1 (5 bases). The CDR3 consists of 15 residues. Germline loops: CDR1 SGHTA, CDR2 FQGNSA. The CDR3 nucleotides read TGTGCCGGCAGCTTAGACGCAGGGATCGAGGAAAAACTGTTTTTT. Translation: CAGSLDAGIEEKLFF.

This clonotype has only a few counts. The rearrangement joins TRBV6-2 or TRBV6-3 to TRBJ2-5; unclear D gene. The CDR3 covers 15 residues. Per germline, CDR1 MNHEY and CDR2 SVGEGT. Deletions cut 2 bases from V and 0 bases from J, with 10 bases between. The CDR3 loop is CASSYTMGNQETQYF. DNA for the CDR3: TGTGCCAGCAGTTACACGATGGGAAACCAAGAGACCCAGTACTTC.

The rearrangement joins TRBV7-9 to TRBJ2-3, with 7 bases that match TRBD1. V shed 5 bases and J 6 bases; nucleotides not matched to a gene: 17. The CDR3 is made up of 17 amino acids. Germline CDR1 and CDR2: SEHNR and FQNEAQ (reference sequence). CDR3 sequence (DNA): TGTGCCAGCAGCCCCCGCCTAACAGGGGAATGGGTTGATACGCAGTATTTT. It yields the protein CASSPRLTGEWVDTQYF.

There are many counts of this clonotype. The chain joins TRBV6-1 to TRBJ2-7, with D possibly matching TRBD1 (5 bases). CDR3 length equals 14 residues. Trimming removed 5 bases at V and 3 bases at J, with 14 bases between. Germline CDR1 reads MNHNS; CDR2 reads SASEGT. The CDR3 reads CASSSSADSYEQYF. The DNA of the CDR3 is TGTGCCAGCAGTTCAAGCGCCGACAGCTACGAGCAGTACTTC.

This clonotype has just one count. The genes are TRBV29-1 and TRBJ2-1; D not certain. Germline V CDR1 and CDR2: SQVTM, ANQGSEA. V gave up 6 bases and J gave up 10 bases, with 13 bases separating them. The CDR3 totals 11 residues. CDR3 bases: TGCAGCGTGGGCCCGGCTGGGGAGCAGTTCTTC. It yields the protein CSVGPAGEQFF.

The genes are TRBV12-3 or TRBV12-4 and TRBJ2-7; perhaps D is TRBD1 or TRBD2 (5 bases each). Trimming pared 3 bases from V and 5 bases from J, leaving 14 bases between. The CDR3 loop spans 14 amino acids. The CDR3 protein is CASSFSGLAHEQYF. The DNA for the CDR3 is TGTGCCAGCAGTTTTTCGGGGCTCGCCCACGAGCAGTACTTC.

The V gene is TRBV20-1, the J gene TRBJ2-7; 10 bases are a match to TRBD2. Looked up from germline, CDR1 is DFQATT and CDR2 is SNEGSKA (reference sequence). This CDR3 contains 16 residues. The ends lost 2 bases at V and 3 bases at J; junction bases unmatched: 10. CDR3 nucleotides: TGCAGTGCTAGACCCCTCCTAGCGGGGGTTCTCTACGAGCAGTACTTC. It specifies CSARPLLAGVLYEQYF.